Only a few counts were recorded for the clone carrying this T cell receptor beta chain. Profiling relied on immunoSEQ multiplex PCR, and the TCRdb table lists in-frame clones only, not all of them. The sample holds around 130,000 clones, about 88% seen once. This record belongs to a study of T cell responses to AZD1222 COVID-19 vaccine. The sequence came from an adult who received the AZD1222 COVID-19 vaccine. The specimen was peripheral blood, collected 28 days after the second AZD1222 dose.

This chain's CDR3 is CASNPGTGRDIQYF. In DNA form, the CDR3 reads TGTGCCAGCAATCCCGGGACAGGGAGAGACATTCAGTACTTC. The chain joins TRBV6-5 to TRBJ2-4; the match to TRBD1 covers 9 bases. There are 14 residues in the CDR3. Germline assignment: CDR1 MNHEY and CDR2 SVGAGI. V gave up 7 bases and J gave up 8 bases; unmatched junction bases: 9.